The TCR beta chain under discussion was sequenced for a study of Graves' ophthalmopathy and Graves' hyperthyroidism. General study points: Stable hyperthyroidism and ophthalmopathy were told apart by a 13-signature model, which achieved almost 90% sensitivity and more than 75% specificity.

This CDR3 spans 11 amino acids. Germline V CDR1 and CDR2: MNHEY, SMNVEV (reference sequence). V was trimmed by 6 bases and J by 3 bases, leaving 5 bases between them. TCR beta CDR3 regions were amplified from RNA transcripts. Scientists carried out first-round RT-PCR using HTBI primers and then a second-round multiplex PCR. TCRdb recomputed calls from the multiplex PCR reads with MiXCR, one row per CDR3 protein. The profile shows about 480,000 distinct CDR3 sequences, under 15% of them singletons. This clonotype came up many times. The antigen remains undetermined. The V gene is TRBV27, the J gene TRBJ1-1; D is unresolved. Sequencing was done on a sample of blood. The TCR comes from a woman aged 30 to 39 with Graves' ophthalmopathy. The CDR3 loop reads CASSQDTEAFF. The CDR3, as DNA: TGTGCCAGCAGCCAGGACACTGAAGCTTTCTTT.